This is a list of T cell receptor beta chains from one sample in a study of radiotherapy plus CTLA-4 blockade in lung cancer. The protocol was immunoSEQ multiplex PCR, while the TCRdb copy is restricted to in-frame clones and leaves out a portion. Of fewer than 90,000 clones listed, less than 90% were seen once; the top ten hold 0.82%. The sample was peripheral blood, taken from a patient treated with radiotherapy plus ipilimumab. The receptors shown here come from a human donor with non-small cell lung cancer who had stable disease on radiotherapy plus ipilimumab. CDR3s leave out the opening cysteine and the closing phenylalanine or tryptophan.

j_call: TRBJ1-2
v_call: TRBV18
cdr3_length: 14
cdr3_aa: ASSSGTGRSFGGYT

j_call: TRBJ2-3
v_call: TRBV10-2
cdr3_length: 11
cdr3_aa: ASLAGSTDTQY

j_call: TRBJ1-1
v_call: TRBV6-5
cdr3_length: 14
cdr3_aa: ASSFQGFSPVTEAF

j_call: TRBJ1-5
v_call: TRBV5-6
cdr3_length: 14
cdr3_aa: ASSAGQGRLGQPQH

j_call: TRBJ2-1
v_call: TRBV5-1
cdr3_length: 12
cdr3_aa: ASSLQGAYNEQF

j_call: TRBJ1-2
v_call: TRBV5-4
cdr3_length: 13
cdr3_aa: ASSLGGQGARGYT

j_call: TRBJ2-7
v_call: TRBV11-2
cdr3_length: 12
cdr3_aa: ASSLVGGPYEQY

j_call: TRBJ2-5
v_call: TRBV27
cdr3_length: 13
cdr3_aa: ASSPNARFQETQY

j_call: TRBJ2-7
v_call: TRBV11-1
cdr3_length: 12
cdr3_aa: ASSRAGSRAEQY

j_call: TRBJ2-1
v_call: TRBV11-3
cdr3_length: 16
cdr3_aa: ASSLGVAGTPSYNEQF

j_call: TRBJ1-4
v_call: TRBV14
cdr3_length: 13
cdr3_aa: ASSQTRPTNEKLF

j_call: TRBJ2-3
v_call: TRBV4-3
cdr3_length: 14
cdr3_aa: ASSHREGDRTDTQY

j_call: TRBJ1-6
v_call: TRBV30
cdr3_length: 9
cdr3_aa: AWSSRVTLH

j_call: TRBJ2-5
v_call: TRBV9
cdr3_length: 13
cdr3_aa: ASSVGISLQETQY

j_call: TRBJ2-7
v_call: TRBV11-2
cdr3_length: 13
cdr3_aa: ASSPVLWGSHEQY

j_call: TRBJ2-3
v_call: TRBV5-1
cdr3_length: 11
cdr3_aa: ASSPAKADTQY

j_call: TRBJ2-4
v_call: TRBV2
cdr3_length: 11
cdr3_aa: ASAGLAKNIQY

j_call: TRBJ1-1
v_call: TRBV28
cdr3_length: 11
cdr3_aa: ASSSQGDTEAF

j_call: TRBJ1-4
v_call: TRBV7-2
cdr3_length: 14
cdr3_aa: ASSLGALRPNEKLF

j_call: TRBJ1-2
v_call: TRBV11-2
cdr3_length: 9
cdr3_aa: ASSPGGSYT

j_call: TRBJ1-4
v_call: TRBV7-9
cdr3_length: 13
cdr3_aa: ASSSRGQGNEKLF

j_call: TRBJ1-4
v_call: TRBV28
cdr3_length: 13
cdr3_aa: ASSTPGTGGEKLF

j_call: TRBJ2-5
v_call: TRBV7-6
cdr3_length: 13
cdr3_aa: ASSLAQTGQETQY

j_call: TRBJ2-5
v_call: TRBV19
cdr3_length: 14
cdr3_aa: ASSITPTGLTETQY

j_call: TRBJ1-1
v_call: TRBV18
cdr3_length: 13
cdr3_aa: ASSPLGQLNTEAF

j_call: TRBJ2-5
v_call: TRBV5-1
cdr3_length: 12
cdr3_aa: ASSLVSTVPTQY

j_call: TRBJ2-1
v_call: TRBV7-9
cdr3_length: 11
cdr3_aa: ASSGAPYNEQF

j_call: TRBJ1-4
v_call: TRBV15
cdr3_length: 12
cdr3_aa: ATLQGSTNEKLF

j_call: TRBJ1-3
v_call: TRBV29-1
cdr3_length: 10
cdr3_aa: SVDTVGNTIY

j_call: TRBJ2-5
v_call: TRBV5-4
cdr3_length: 12
cdr3_aa: ASSSSGGAETQY

j_call: TRBJ1-2
v_call: TRBV20-1
cdr3_length: 8
cdr3_aa: SAKRDGYT

j_call: TRBJ2-7
v_call: TRBV4-2
cdr3_length: 13
cdr3_aa: ASAPEGGPSYEQY

j_call: TRBJ2-3
v_call: TRBV7-7
cdr3_length: 14
cdr3_aa: ASSLGVAGGPDTQY

j_call: TRBJ2-4
v_call: TRBV5-6
cdr3_length: 14
cdr3_aa: ASSLEVAGDGNIQY

j_call: TRBJ1-2
v_call: TRBV27
cdr3_length: 11
cdr3_aa: ASSFGRLGGYT

j_call: TRBJ1-3
v_call: TRBV5-8
cdr3_length: 15
cdr3_aa: ASSLPLLFGTGNTIY

j_call: TRBJ1-5
v_call: TRBV28
cdr3_length: 13
cdr3_aa: ASSPPTGSNQPQH

j_call: TRBJ2-7
v_call: TRBV4-1
cdr3_length: 14
cdr3_aa: ASSQDESLSSYEQY

j_call: TRBJ1-3
v_call: TRBV5-1
cdr3_length: 14
cdr3_aa: ASSFGEGRSGNTIY

j_call: TRBJ2-7
v_call: TRBV27
cdr3_length: 13
cdr3_aa: TSRTTGGGLYEQY

j_call: TRBJ1-5
v_call: TRBV5-5
cdr3_length: 17
cdr3_aa: ASSLGRAGGEGGNQPQH

j_call: TRBJ2-5
v_call: TRBV11-2
cdr3_length: 9
cdr3_aa: ASSLKETQY

j_call: TRBJ1-6
v_call: TRBV5-6
cdr3_length: 15
cdr3_aa: ASSPDLGAGIPSPLH

j_call: TRBJ2-7
v_call: TRBV19
cdr3_length: 12
cdr3_aa: ASSGRGLTYEQY

j_call: TRBJ1-2
v_call: TRBV6-6
cdr3_length: 11
cdr3_aa: ASSYGTDYGYT

j_call: TRBJ2-7
v_call: TRBV28
cdr3_length: 11
cdr3_aa: ASSPPAIYEQY

j_call: TRBJ1-6
v_call: TRBV7-9
cdr3_length: 12
cdr3_aa: ASSPAQPDSPLH